This is a list of T cell receptor beta chains from one sample in a study of T cell repertoires in cytomegalovirus infection. These receptors have no known antigen. From the reads, TCRdb called clonotypes with MiXCR, one entry per CDR3 protein. The sample contains fewer than 1,000,000 distinct CDR3 sequences, under 40% of which appear only once. This specimen was cultured CD8+ T cells from PBMCs, taken from culture after CMV antigen stimulation. The receptors were gathered from a human donor in good health (CMV status not recorded). Some clones in this sample may be carry-over from other donors' samples. CDR3s include the opening cysteine and the closing phenylalanine or tryptophan. The D gene is left open where the match is weak. Only part of the rows carry a size: once, few, many, or a class if the clone is expanded.

v_gene	d_gene	abundance	j_gene	CDR3nt	CDR3aa
TRBV12-3/TRBV12-4	-	few	TRBJ2-5	TGTGCCAGCAGCCTCCGGGCTAGCCGTCGGGAGACCCAGTACTTC	CASSLRASRRETQYF
TRBV2	TRBD1	few	TRBJ2-7	TGTGCCAGCAGTGTCCCGGACAGGGACTACGAGCAGTACTTC	CASSVPDRDYEQYF
TRBV28	-	-	TRBJ1-2	TGTGCCAGCAGTTTAACGAGGCATCGCTATGGCTACACCTTC	CASSLTRHRYGYTF
TRBV27	-	-	TRBJ2-3	TGTGCCAGCAGTCCCCGAGCGTACCCAAGCACAGATACGCAGTATTTT	CASSPRAYPSTDTQYF
TRBV28	-	few	TRBJ1-2	TGTGCCAGCCGCTACCGCCTTGGGGTATATGGCTACACCTTC	CASRYRLGVYGYTF
TRBV24-1	TRBD1	-	TRBJ1-5	TGTGCCACCCCCGACAGGGGTAGCAATCAGCCCCAGCATTTT	CATPDRGSNQPQHF
TRBV6-1	-	-	TRBJ2-1	TGTGCCAGCAGTGAACGAAAGGGCTACAATGAGCAGTTCTTC	CASSERKGYNEQFF
TRBV7-9	TRBD1	few	TRBJ1-2	TGTGCCAGCAGCCGGAGACAGGGAATCCCTAACTATGGCTACACCTTC	CASSRRQGIPNYGYTF
TRBV6-1	-	few	TRBJ2-1	TGTGCCAGCAGTGAATGGGAGGGGGACTACAATGAGCAGTTCTTC	CASSEWEGDYNEQFF
TRBV5-1	TRBD2	few	TRBJ2-1	TGCGCCAGCAGCTTGGACCTAGCGGGAGACAATGAGCAGTTCTTC	CASSLDLAGDNEQFF
TRBV4-3	-	-	TRBJ2-2	TGCGCCAGCAGCCAAGATCATTTCGGAACCGGGGAGCTGTTTTTT	CASSQDHFGTGELFF
TRBV4-3	TRBD1	few	TRBJ1-1	TGCGCCAGCAGCCTAGGGGGCATGAGGACTGAAGCTTTCTTT	CASSLGGMRTEAFF
TRBV12-3/TRBV12-4	-	-	TRBJ2-2	TGTGCCAGCAGTTCCATCGCCGGGGAGCTGTTTTTT	CASSSIAGELFF
TRBV23-1	-	-	TRBJ2-1	TGCGCCAGCAGTCAATCGAGGGGGGTTCCGCTCTACAATGAGCAGTTCTTC	CASSQSRGVPLYNEQFF
TRBV5-4	-	few	TRBJ1-6	TGTGCCAGCAGCTTTTATCCCGAATCACCCCTCCACTTT	CASSFYPESPLHF
TRBV9	-	few	TRBJ1-1	TGTGCCAGCAGCGTAGAGGGTGTAGGAGGGCCCGAGTCAGCTTTCTTT	CASSVEGVGGPESAFF
TRBV27	TRBD1	-	TRBJ1-4	TGTGCCAGCAGTTTATGGGAGACAGGGGAGTCAAAACTGTTTTTT	CASSLWETGESKLFF
TRBV7-2	-	few	TRBJ1-4	TGTGCCAGCAGTACTGAAGGTGAAAAACTGTTTTTT	CASSTEGEKLFF
TRBV7-3	TRBD2	-	TRBJ2-1	TGTGCCAGCAGCTTAACGGGGCGGGGGGGGTACTACAATGAGCAGTTCTTC	CASSLTGRGGYYNEQFF
TRBV4-1	-	few	TRBJ1-1	TGCGCCAGCAGCCAAGGGTGGTCGTCTGAAGCTTTCTTT	CASSQGWSSEAFF
TRBV5-6	-	-	TRBJ1-1	TGTGCCAGCAGCTCCGGGGGGCATGAAGCTTTCTTT	CASSSGGHEAFF
TRBV6-8	-	-	TRBJ1-1	TGTGCCAGCAGTTACGGACGGCATGCAGCTTTCTTT	CASSYGRHAAFF
TRBV24-1	TRBD1	many	TRBJ2-1	TGTGCCACCAGTGACGATGGGACAGGGGACAATGAGCAGTTCTTC	CATSDDGTGDNEQFF
TRBV6-8	-	-	TRBJ2-7	TGTGCCAGCAGTTACTCGATGAGGGAAGAGCAGTACTTC	CASSYSMREEQYF
TRBV19	-	-	TRBJ1-1	TGTGCCAGTAGACCCGGGGGGGGGTATCGGCTTGACACTGAAGCTTTCTTT	CASRPGGGYRLDTEAFF
TRBV7-8	TRBD2	many	TRBJ2-2	TGTGCCAGCAGCTCGGGACTAGCGGGGGGGCCTCCCGGGGAGCTGTTTTTT	CASSSGLAGGPPGELFF
TRBV10-2	-	-	TRBJ2-1	TGCGCCAGCACCCCCTCAGGGGTCTCCTACAATGAGCAGTTCTTC	CASTPSGVSYNEQFF
TRBV5-1	-	-	TRBJ1-4	TGCGCCAGCAGCAAAGTGGCGGACAAAGGAAATGAAAAACTGTTTTTT	CASSKVADKGNEKLFF
TRBV12-3/TRBV12-4	TRBD2	many	TRBJ2-1	TGTGCCAGCAGTTTCGGGGTTGAAGGCGGGGGAACTTACAATGAGCAGTTCTTC	CASSFGVEGGGTYNEQFF
TRBV2	TRBD1	-	TRBJ1-2	TGTGCCACCGTCAGGGGGCAAGTCTATGGCTACACCTTC	CATVRGQVYGYTF
TRBV7-6	-	many	TRBJ2-3	TGTGCCAGCAGCTTAGGGGCAGGGATCACAGATACGCAGTATTTT	CASSLGAGITDTQYF
TRBV6-5	-	few	TRBJ2-3	TGTGCCAGCACCCCCGGGGGCACTAGCACAGATACGCAGTATTTT	CASTPGGTSTDTQYF